Below are 14 T cell receptor beta chains sequenced from a single sample in a study of T cell responses to AZD1222 COVID-19 vaccine. Clones were sequenced by immunoSEQ multiplex PCR, and TCRdb holds only the in-frame ones, with some missing. Of around 160,000 clones in the sample, approximately 85% were seen once. Sequencing was performed on peripheral blood, taken on day 0 of MenACWY control vaccination. The receptors come from an adult in good health.

The J gene is TRBJ2-6, the V gene TRBV19; D remains unclear. The CDR3 contains 13 residues. Germline V gene data show CDR1 as LNHDA and CDR2 as SQIVND (reference sequence). Trimming shortened V by 4 bases and J by 3 bases, and 4 bases separated the two germline ends. The CDR3 coding sequence is TGTGCCAGTAGTAGCCTTGGGGCCAACGTCCTGACTTTC. Translation gives CASSSLGANVLTF. The full variable domain, its missing parts supplied by reference TRBV19 and TRBJ2-6, is DGGITQSPKYLFRKEGQNVTLSCEQNLNHDAMYWYRQDPGQGLRLIYYSQIVNDFQKGDIAEGYSVSREKKESFPLTVTSAQKNPTAFYLCASSSLGANVLTFGAGSRLTVL.

The count of this clone is one. CDR3 coding DNA: TGTGCCTGTCCACAGGGGGCAAATAATTCACCCCTCCACTTT. Its protein product is CACPQGANNSPLHF. V is TRBV30 and J is TRBJ1-6; TRBD1 matches 9 bases. Germline V lookup: CDR1 GTSNPN, CDR2 SVGIG (reference sequence). V lost 6 bases and J lost 5; bases outside the gene matches: 5. CDR3 length: 14 residues.

The chain joins TRBV2 to TRBJ2-3, with D possibly being TRBD1 (5 bases). The CDR3 totals 15 residues. Germline V gene data show CDR1 as SNHLY and CDR2 as FYNNEI. Trimming took off 0 bases at V and 2 bases at J, with 9 bases between the two ends. CDR3 region: CASSEAPGNTDTQYF. CDR3 bases: TGTGCCAGCAGTGAAGCTCCAGGGAACACAGATACGCAGTATTTT.

The V and J genes are TRBV12-3 or TRBV12-4 and TRBJ1-5; D might be TRBD1 (5 bases). Between the trimmed V and J ends, which lost 3 bases and 11 bases, there was a span of 14 bases. The CDR3 contains 13 residues. In DNA form, the CDR3 reads TGTGCCAGCAGTTTTGACAGCCATCGGACCCAGCATTTT. The encoded protein is CASSFDSHRTQHF.

The genes are TRBV2 and TRBJ2-7; D perhaps matches TRBD2 (6 bases). Germline CDR1 reads SNHLY; CDR2 reads FYNNEI. V was cut by 7 bases and J by 5 bases, with 12 bases left in between. The CDR3 totals 12 residues. CDR3 DNA: TGTGCCAGCACCGGGACTCGCAACGAGCAGTACTTC. This codes for CASTGTRNEQYF.

The chain carries TRBV5-6 and TRBJ2-7; weak D call: TRBD2 (5 bases). The CDR3 loop spans 14 amino acids. From germline, CDR1 is SGHDT and CDR2 YYEEEE. Trimming removed 3 bases from V and 1 base from J, with 11 bases in between. CDR3 bases: TGTGCCAGCAGCTACCTTACGGGGTCCTACGAGCAGTACTTC. Protein: CASSYLTGSYEQYF.

The chain joins TRBV7-2 to TRBJ1-1; 9 bases map to TRBD1. This CDR3 has 13 amino acids. Per the germline V gene, CDR1 is SGHTA and CDR2 is FQGNSA. Trimming at V came to 5 bases and at J to 4 bases, leaving 2 bases not matched to a gene. The CDR3 spells CASSRDRATEAFF. The CDR3 DNA reads TGTGCCAGCAGCCGGGACAGGGCCACTGAAGCTTTCTTT.

The chain has TRBV7-9 and TRBJ2-6; possibly TRBD1 for D (7 bases). CDR3 length: 14 residues. V gave up 8 bases and J gave up 9 bases, with 17 bases separating them. Per germline, CDR1 SEHNR and CDR2 FQNEAQ (reference sequence). The CDR3 is CASHLQGGVNVLTF. CDR3 DNA: TGTGCCAGCCATCTTCAGGGGGGTGTCAACGTCCTGACTTTC.

This chain joins TRBV15 and TRBJ2-3; perhaps TRBD2 as D (5 bases). CDR1 is LNHNV, CDR2 YYDKDF, per germline (reference sequence). Between the trimmed V and J ends, which lost 4 bases and 0 bases, there was a span of 14 bases. This CDR3 spans 16 amino acids. The CDR3 region is CATSIRLTGSTDTQYF. The CDR3 DNA reads TGTGCCACCAGCATCCGACTAACTGGGAGCACAGATACGCAGTATTTT.

The V call is TRBV7-2, the J call TRBJ2-1; D perhaps matches TRBD2 (5 bases). The germline V and J ends were trimmed by 1 base and 2 bases, with 6 bases remaining between them. CDR1 and CDR2 from the germline V gene are SGHTA and FQGNSA. The CDR3 is 14 residues long. The CDR3 nucleotides read TGTGCCAGCAGCTTAGAGAGGGCCTACAATGAGCAGTTCTTC. It codes for CASSLERAYNEQFF.

The chain uses TRBV5-8 and TRBJ2-1, with 15 bases aligning to TRBD2. The CDR3 contains 17 residues. Germline V gene sequence: CDR1 SGHTS, CDR2 YDEGEE. V lost 0 bases to trimming and J lost 9 bases; unmatched junction nucleotides: 7. The CDR3 loop reads CASSLVRTSGGASEQFF. The CDR3 DNA follows: TGTGCCAGCAGCTTGGTCCGGACTAGCGGGGGGGCGAGTGAGCAGTTCTTC.

The chain employs TRBV5-1 and TRBJ1-6; D gene uncertain. This CDR3 region has 15 residues. Looked up from germline, CDR1 is SGHRS and CDR2 is YFSETQ. V dropped 2 bases and J dropped 4 bases, with 10 bases sitting between them. Here the CDR3 DNA reads TGCGCCAGCAGCTTAACCAGAGCTTATAATTCACCCCTCCACTTT. Translating gives CASSLTRAYNSPLHF.

This clone turned up a few times. V is TRBV12-2 and J is TRBJ1-2. TRBV12-2 is a pseudogene locus. CDR3 length: 13 residues. The DNA for the CDR3 is TGTGCAAGTCGCGCTCACGGGATCTATGGCTACACCTTC. Amino acids: CASRAHGIYGYTF.

The J gene is TRBJ1-5, the V gene TRBV19; D is undetermined. Trimming removed 3 bases at V and 5 bases at J, with 14 bases between. The germline gives CDR1 LNHDA, CDR2 SQIVND (reference sequence). The CDR3 totals 15 residues. The CDR3 protein is CASSILGSGDQPQHF. The CDR3 DNA follows: TGTGCCAGTAGTATTCTGGGATCGGGTGATCAGCCCCAGCATTTT.